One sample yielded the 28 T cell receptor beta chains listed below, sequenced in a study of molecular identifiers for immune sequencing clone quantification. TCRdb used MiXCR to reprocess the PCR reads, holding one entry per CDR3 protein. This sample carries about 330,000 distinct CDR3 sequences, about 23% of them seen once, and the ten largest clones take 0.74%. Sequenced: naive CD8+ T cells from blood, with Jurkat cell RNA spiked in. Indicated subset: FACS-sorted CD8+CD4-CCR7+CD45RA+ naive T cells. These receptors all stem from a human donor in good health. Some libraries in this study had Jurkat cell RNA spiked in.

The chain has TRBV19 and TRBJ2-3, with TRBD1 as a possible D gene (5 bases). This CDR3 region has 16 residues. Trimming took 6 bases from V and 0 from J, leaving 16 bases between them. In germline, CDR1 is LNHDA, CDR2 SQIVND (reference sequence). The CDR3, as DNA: TGTGCCAGTAGCTCTAAAGGGGAAGACAGCACAGATACGCAGTATTTT. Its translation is CASSSKGEDSTDTQYF.

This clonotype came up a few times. Written as DNA, the CDR3 is TGTGCCAGCAGTGAGCGAGAGAGTTACAATGAGCAGTTCTTC. This translates into CASSERESYNEQFF. The gene calls are TRBV2 and TRBJ2-1; D remains unclear. Germline V gene data show CDR1 as SNHLY and CDR2 as FYNNEI. The CDR3 is 14 residues long. Between the trimmed V and J ends, which lost 3 bases and 4 bases, there was a span of 10 bases.

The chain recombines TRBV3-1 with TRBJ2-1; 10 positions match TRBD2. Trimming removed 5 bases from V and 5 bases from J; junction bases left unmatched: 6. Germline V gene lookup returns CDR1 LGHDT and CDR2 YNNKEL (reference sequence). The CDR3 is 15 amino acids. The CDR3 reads CASSSGTSVHNEQFF. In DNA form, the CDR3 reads TGTGCCAGCAGCTCCGGGACTAGCGTCCACAATGAGCAGTTCTTC.

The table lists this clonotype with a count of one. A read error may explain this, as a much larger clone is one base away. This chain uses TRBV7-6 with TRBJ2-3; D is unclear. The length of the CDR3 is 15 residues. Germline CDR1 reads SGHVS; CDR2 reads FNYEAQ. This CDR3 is CAISLFARSTDTQYF. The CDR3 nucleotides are TGTGCCATCAGCTTATTTGCGCGCAGCACAGATACGCAGTATTTT.

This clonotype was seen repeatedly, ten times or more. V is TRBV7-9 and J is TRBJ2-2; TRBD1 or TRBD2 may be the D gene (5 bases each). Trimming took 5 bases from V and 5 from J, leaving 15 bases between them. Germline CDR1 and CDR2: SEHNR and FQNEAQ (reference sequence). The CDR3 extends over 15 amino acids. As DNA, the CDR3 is TGTGCCAGCAGCCCCTCCGTGGGGGATACCGGGGAGCTGTTTTTT. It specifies CASSPSVGDTGELFF.

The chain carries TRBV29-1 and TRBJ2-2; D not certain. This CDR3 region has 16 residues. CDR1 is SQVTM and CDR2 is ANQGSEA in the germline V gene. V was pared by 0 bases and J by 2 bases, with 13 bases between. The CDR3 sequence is CSVEDPDQTNTGELFF. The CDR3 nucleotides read TGCAGCGTTGAAGACCCGGACCAGACAAACACCGGGGAGCTGTTTTTT.

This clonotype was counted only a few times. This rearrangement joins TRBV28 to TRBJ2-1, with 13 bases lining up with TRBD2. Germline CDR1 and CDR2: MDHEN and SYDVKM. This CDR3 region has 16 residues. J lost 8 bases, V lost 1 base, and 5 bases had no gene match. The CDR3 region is CASSLFGLAGVYEQFF. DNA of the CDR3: TGTGCCAGCAGTTTATTCGGACTAGCGGGGGTGTATGAGCAGTTCTTC.

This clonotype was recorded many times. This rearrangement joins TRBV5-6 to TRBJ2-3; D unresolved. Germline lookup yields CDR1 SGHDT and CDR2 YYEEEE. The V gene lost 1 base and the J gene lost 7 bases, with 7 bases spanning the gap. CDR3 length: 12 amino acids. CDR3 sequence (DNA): TGTGCCAGCAGCTTGATGCAGAATACGCAGTATTTT. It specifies CASSLMQNTQYF.

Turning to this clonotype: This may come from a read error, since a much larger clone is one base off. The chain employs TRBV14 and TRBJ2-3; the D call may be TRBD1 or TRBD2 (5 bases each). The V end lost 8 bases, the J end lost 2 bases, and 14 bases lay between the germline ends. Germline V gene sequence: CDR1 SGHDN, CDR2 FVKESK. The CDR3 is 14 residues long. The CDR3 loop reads CASGLAGTTDTQYF. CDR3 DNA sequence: TGTGCCAGCGGCTTAGCCGGGACCACAGATACGCAGTATTTT.

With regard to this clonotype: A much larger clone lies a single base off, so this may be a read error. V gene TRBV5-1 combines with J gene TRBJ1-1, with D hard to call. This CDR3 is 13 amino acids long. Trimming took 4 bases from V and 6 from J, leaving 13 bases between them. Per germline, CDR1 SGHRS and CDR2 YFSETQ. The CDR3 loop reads CASSITEDAEAFF. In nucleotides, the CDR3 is TGCGCCAGCAGCATTACAGAGGACGCTGAAGCTTTCTTT.

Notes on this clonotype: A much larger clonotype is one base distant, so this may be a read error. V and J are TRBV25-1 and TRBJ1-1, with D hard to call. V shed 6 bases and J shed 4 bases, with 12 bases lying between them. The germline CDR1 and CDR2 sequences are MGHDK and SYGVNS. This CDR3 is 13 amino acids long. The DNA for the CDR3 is TGTGCCAGCAGGATATGGGAGGGCACTGAAGCTTTCTTT. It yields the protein CASRIWEGTEAFF.

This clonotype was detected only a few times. The CDR3 sequence: CASTPSAGGPGEQYF. The CDR3 region has the DNA TGTGCCAGCACCCCATCAGCGGGAGGGCCGGGGGAGCAGTACTTC. This chain connects TRBV27 to TRBJ2-7, with TRBD2 identical over 10 bases. From germline, CDR1 is MNHEY and CDR2 SMNVEV (reference sequence). The V and J ends lost 7 bases and 7 bases, in that order; junction bases with no gene match: 13. The length of the CDR3 is 15 residues.

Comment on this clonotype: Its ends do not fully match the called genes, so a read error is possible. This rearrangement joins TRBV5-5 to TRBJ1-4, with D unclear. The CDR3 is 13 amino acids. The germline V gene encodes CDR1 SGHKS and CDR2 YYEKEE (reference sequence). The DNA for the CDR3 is TGTGCCAGCAGCATGGTCGGAGGTGAAAAACTGTTGTTT. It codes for CASSMVGGEKLLF.

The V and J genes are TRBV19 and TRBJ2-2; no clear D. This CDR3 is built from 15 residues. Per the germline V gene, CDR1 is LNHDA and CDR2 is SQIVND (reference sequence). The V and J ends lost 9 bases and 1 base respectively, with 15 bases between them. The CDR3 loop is CASGRTMQNTGELFF. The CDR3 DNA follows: TGTGCCAGCGGAAGGACCATGCAGAACACCGGGGAGCTGTTTTTT.

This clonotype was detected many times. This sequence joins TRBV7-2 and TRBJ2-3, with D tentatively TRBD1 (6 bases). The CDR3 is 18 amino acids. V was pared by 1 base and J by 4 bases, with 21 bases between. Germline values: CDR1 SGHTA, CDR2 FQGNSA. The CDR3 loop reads CASSLVPLGGAPADTQYF. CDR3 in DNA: TGTGCCAGCAGCTTAGTCCCCCTAGGGGGAGCGCCCGCAGATACGCAGTATTTT.

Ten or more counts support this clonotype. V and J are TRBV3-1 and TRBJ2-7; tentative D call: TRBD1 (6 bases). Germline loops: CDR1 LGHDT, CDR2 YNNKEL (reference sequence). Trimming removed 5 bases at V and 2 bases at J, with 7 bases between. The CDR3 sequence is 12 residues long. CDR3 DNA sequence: TGTGCCAGCAGCGGACAGACCTACGAGCAGTACTTC. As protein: CASSGQTYEQYF.

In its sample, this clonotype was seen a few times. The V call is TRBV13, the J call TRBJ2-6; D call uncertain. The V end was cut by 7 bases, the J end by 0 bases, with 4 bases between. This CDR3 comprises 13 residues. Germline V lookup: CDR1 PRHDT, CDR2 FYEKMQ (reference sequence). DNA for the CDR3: TGTGCCAGCATCAGCTCTGGGGCCAACGTCCTGACTTTC. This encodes CASISSGANVLTF.

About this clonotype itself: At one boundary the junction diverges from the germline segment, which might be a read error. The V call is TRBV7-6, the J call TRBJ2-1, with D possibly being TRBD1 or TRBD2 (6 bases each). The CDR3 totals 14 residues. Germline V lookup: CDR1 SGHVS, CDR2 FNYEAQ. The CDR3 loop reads CASGLGGGYNEQFF. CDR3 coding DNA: TGTGCCAGCGGCTTAGGAGGGGGGTACAATGAGCAGTTCTTC.

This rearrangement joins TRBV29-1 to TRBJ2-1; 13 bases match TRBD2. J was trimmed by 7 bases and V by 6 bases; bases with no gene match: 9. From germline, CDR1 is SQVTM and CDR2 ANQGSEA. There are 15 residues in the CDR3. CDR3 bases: TGCAGCGTCACCCCCGGGACTAGCGGGATAAATGAGCAGTTCTTC. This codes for CSVTPGTSGINEQFF.

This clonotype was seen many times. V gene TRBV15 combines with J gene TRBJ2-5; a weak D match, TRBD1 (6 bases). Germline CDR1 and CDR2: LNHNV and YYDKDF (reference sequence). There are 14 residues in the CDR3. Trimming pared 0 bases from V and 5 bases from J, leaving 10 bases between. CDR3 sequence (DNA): TGTGCCACCAGCAGAGATCGACAGGAGGAGACCCAGTACTTC. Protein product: CATSRDRQEETQYF.

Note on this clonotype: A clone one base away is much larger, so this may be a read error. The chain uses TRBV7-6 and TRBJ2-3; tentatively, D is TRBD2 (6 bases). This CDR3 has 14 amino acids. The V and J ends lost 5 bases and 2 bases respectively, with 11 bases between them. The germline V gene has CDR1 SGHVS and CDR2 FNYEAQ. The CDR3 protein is CASSPSALTDTQYF. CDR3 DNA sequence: TGTGCCAGCAGCCCTAGCGCCCTCACAGATACGCAGTATTTT.

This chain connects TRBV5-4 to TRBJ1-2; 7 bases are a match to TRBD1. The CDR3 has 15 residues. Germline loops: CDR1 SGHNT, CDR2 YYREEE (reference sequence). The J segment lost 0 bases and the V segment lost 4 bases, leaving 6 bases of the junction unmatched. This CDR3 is CASSLGTETNYGYTF. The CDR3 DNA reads TGTGCCAGCAGCCTTGGGACAGAGACTAACTATGGCTACACCTTC.

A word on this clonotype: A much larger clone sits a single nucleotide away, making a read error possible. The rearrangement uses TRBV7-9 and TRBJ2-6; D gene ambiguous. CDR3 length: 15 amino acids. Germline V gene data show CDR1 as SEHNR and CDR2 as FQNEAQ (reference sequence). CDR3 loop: CASSLTFDRYNALTF. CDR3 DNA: TGTGCCAGCAGCTTAACCTTCGATCGCTACAACGCCCTGACTTTC.

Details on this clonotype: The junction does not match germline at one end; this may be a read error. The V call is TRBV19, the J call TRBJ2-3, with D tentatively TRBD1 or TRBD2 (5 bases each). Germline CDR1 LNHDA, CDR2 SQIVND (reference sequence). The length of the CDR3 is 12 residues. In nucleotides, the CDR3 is TGTGCCAGTAGTTGGGGGAAAGATCCGCAGTATTTT. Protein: CASSWGKDPQYF.

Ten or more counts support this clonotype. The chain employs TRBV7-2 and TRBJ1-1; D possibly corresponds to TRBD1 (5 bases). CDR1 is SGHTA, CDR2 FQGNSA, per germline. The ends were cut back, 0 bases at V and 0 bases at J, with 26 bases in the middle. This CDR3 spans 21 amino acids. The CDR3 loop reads CASSLADRVPWTREMNTEAFF. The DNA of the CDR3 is TGTGCCAGCAGCTTAGCCGATAGGGTGCCATGGACAAGAGAAATGAACACTGAAGCTTTCTTT.

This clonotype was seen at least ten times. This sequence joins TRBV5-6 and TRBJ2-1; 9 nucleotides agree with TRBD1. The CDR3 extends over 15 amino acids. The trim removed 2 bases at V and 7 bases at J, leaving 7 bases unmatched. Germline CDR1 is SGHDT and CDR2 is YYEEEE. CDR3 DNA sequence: TGTGCCAGCAGCTTCGGGACAGGGTCGGCTAATGAGCAGTTCTTC. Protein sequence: CASSFGTGSANEQFF. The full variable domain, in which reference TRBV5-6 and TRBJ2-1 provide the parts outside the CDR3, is DAGVTQSPTHLIKTRGQQVTLRCSPKSGHDTVSWYQQALGQGPQFIFQYYEEEERQRGNFPDRFSGHQFPNYSSELNVNALLLGDSALYLCASSFGTGSANEQFFGPGTRLTVL.

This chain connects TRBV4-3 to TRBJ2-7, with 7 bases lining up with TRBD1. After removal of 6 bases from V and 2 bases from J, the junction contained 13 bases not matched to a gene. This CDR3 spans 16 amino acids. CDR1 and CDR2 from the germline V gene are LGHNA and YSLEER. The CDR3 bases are TGCGCCAGCAGATCGTGGCCGGGGACAGCAGCCTACGAGCAGTACTTC. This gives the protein CASRSWPGTAAYEQYF.

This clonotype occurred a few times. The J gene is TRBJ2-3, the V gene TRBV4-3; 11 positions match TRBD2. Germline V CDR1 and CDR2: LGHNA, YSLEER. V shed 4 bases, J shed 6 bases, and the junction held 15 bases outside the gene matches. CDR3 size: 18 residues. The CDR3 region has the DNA TGCGCCAGCAGCCGAGATCTCCTAGCGGGGGGTTCCCTTGATACGCAGTATTTT. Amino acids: CASSRDLLAGGSLDTQYF.